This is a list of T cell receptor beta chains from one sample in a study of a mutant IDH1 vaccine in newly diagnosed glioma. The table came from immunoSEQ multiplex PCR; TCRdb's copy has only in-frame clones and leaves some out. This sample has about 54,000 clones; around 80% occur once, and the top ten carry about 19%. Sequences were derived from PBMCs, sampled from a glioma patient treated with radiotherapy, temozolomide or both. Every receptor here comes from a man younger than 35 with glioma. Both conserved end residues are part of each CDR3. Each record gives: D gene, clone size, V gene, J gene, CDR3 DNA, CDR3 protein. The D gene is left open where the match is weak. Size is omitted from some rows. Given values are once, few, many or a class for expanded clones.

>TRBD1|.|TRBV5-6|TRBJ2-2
TGTGCCAGCAGCTCTGGACAGGGTATCACCGGGGAGCTGTTTTTT
CASSSGQGITGELFF
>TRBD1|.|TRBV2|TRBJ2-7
TGTGCCAGCAGTCGTCCGGGACAGGGCTCCTACGAGCAGTACTTC
CASSRPGQGSYEQYF
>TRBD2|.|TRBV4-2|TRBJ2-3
TGTGCCAGCAGCCAAGATCCCCTAGCGGGAGGAGGCACAGATACGCAGTATTTT
CASSQDPLAGGGTDTQYF
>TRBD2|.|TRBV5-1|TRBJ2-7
TGCGCCAGCAGTGTTAAGCGGGGGATCTACGAGCAGTACTTC
CASSVKRGIYEQYF
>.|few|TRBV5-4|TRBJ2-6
TGTGCCAGCAGCTTCCCCAGGATGGCCGGGGCCAACGTCCTGACTTTC
CASSFPRMAGANVLTF
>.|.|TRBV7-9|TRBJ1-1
TGTGCCAGCAGCTTAGGATTCCGGAGGGACTTGAGGGAGACTGAAGCTTTCTTT
CASSLGFRRDLRETEAFF
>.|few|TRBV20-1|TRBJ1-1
TGCAGTGCTACGGTGGGGGATGAAGCTTTCTTT
CSATVGDEAFF
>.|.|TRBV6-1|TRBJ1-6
TGTGCCAGCCGGACAGCGGTGGGTTCACCCCTCCACTTT
CASRTAVGSPLHF
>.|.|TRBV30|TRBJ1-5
TGTGCCTGGAGTGAATCGGGGTTCGGAAATCAGCCCCAGCATTTT
CAWSESGFGNQPQHF
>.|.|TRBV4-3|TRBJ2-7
TGCGCCAGCAGCCACCTCCCACCCCAGGGAGGTACCTACGAGCAGTACTTC
CASSHLPPQGGTYEQYF
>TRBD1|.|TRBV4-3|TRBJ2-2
TGCGCCAGCAGCCAAGCCACTAGACAGGGGGCTGGAGGGGAGCTGTTTTTT
CASSQATRQGAGGELFF
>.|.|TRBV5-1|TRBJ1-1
TGCGCCAGCAGCTCACTTCCGACACTGAACACTGAAGCTTTCTTT
CASSSLPTLNTEAFF
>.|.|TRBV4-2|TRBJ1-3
TGTGCCAGCAGCCAAGAAGGTGGCCGGGCTGGAAACACCATATATTTT
CASSQEGGRAGNTIYF
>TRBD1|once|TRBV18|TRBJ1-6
TGTGCCAGCTCGAGGGAACAGGGGGCAAACGGATCACCCCTCCACTTT
CASSREQGANGSPLHF
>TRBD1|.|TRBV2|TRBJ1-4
TGTGCCAGCAGACAGGGGAATGAAAAACTGTTTTTT
CASRQGNEKLFF
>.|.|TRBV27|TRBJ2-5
TGTGCCAGCAGTTTTCGAGCAGCCTTTTCAGGGGAGACCCAGTACTTC
CASSFRAAFSGETQYF
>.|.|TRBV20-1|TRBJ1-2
TGCAGTGCCTCGGAAGGGATTGGCTACACCTTC
CSASEGIGYTF
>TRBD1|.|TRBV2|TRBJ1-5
TGTGCCAGCAGGCCGACAGGGGGATCGAATCAGCCCCAGCATTTT
CASRPTGGSNQPQHF
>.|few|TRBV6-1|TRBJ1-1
TGTGCCAGCAGTGAAGCAGGCACCTTAAAGGGGGCTGAAGCTTTCTTT
CASSEAGTLKGAEAFF
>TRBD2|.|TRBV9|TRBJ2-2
TGTGCCAGCAGCCCACTAGCGGGACTGAACACCGGGGAGCTGTTTTTT
CASSPLAGLNTGELFF
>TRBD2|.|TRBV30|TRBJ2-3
TGTGCCTGGAGCGTGGCGACTAGCGGGTGGGGGCGGCCAGATACGCAGTATTTT
CAWSVATSGWGRPDTQYF
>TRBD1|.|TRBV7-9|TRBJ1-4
TGTGCCAGCAGCCTCGGGACAGGCAACACGGGTGAAAAACTGTTTTTT
CASSLGTGNTGEKLFF
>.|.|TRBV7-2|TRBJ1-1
TGTGCCAGCAGGTTTCCTTCTCAAACTGAAGCTTTCTTT
CASRFPSQTEAFF